Described below is a single T cell receptor (beta chain) sequence and its context. The antigen remains undetermined. The data are from a study of T cell responses to AZD1222 COVID-19 vaccine. Study-wide results and caveats: Without day 14 samples, only post-peak T cell repertoires were studied.

Data came from immunoSEQ multiplex PCR; TCRdb stores just in-frame clones and leaves some out. The sample has approximately 200,000 clones; roughly nine tenths are singletons. Between the trimmed V and J ends, which lost 0 bases and 4 bases, there was a span of 10 bases. Germline values: CDR1 SQVTM, CDR2 ANQGSEA. The CDR3 totals 14 residues. The specimen comprised peripheral blood, sampled 28 days after the second AZD1222 dose. This TCR was recovered from an adult who received the AZD1222 COVID-19 vaccine. V is TRBV29-1 and J is TRBJ1-3; no definite D call. The CDR3 nucleotides are TGCAGCGTTGAAGATTGGCGGTCAGGAAACACCATATATTTT. Translation gives CSVEDWRSGNTIYF.